This entry is about one T cell receptor beta chain. This clonotype has just a few counts. Its antigen specificity is not known. Base qualities are not provided; no much larger clone lies one nucleotide away. The TCR beta CDR3 regions were amplified from the RNA transcripts. A first-round RT-PCR of the TCR CDR3 used the HTBI primer set with the Qiagen OneStep RT-PCR kit. A second multiplex PCR round built the libraries, followed by size selection and purification. Libraries were sequenced paired-end with 100 bp reads on an Illumina HiSeq2000. Processing in the source paper ran as follows. SOAPnuke was used to process the raw data, removing reads that contained adapters or uncalled bases, had a mean Phred below 15, or lacked an exact match to the constant primer or identifier. COPE v1.2.5 was used to merge high-quality paired reads, and clonotypes were defined as unique nucleotide sequences. MiTCR v1.1 was used to align the clonotypes against IMGT TRBV, TRBD and TRBJ reference segments. Analysis was restricted to V-J combinations with a frequency above 0.0001, which covered about 99% of repertoires. A TCS score was defined as the ratio between F50 (clonal expansion) and ExV (chaos), using BLOSUM62-based TCRdist between CDR3 peptides within each V-J. Welch's t-statistics and random forest reduced around 520 V-J features to about 12, which were used in a naive Bayes classifier (R e1071). TCRdb reworked the public reads: Q25 trimming with fastp, MiXCR clone assembly, productive beta chains retained. Entries that share a CDR3 protein sequence are merged under the most common genes and DNA. V and J calls and clone size were set by TCRdb, not the authors. The sample table contains approximately 420,000 distinct CDR3 sequences; only one count was recorded for 14% to 15% of them. The biggest ten clones account for 32% of the sample.

A patient counted as having stable Graves' hyperthyroidism if no progression to ophthalmopathy occurred over 18 months of follow-up. The hyperthyroidism patients were between 18 and 65 years old and newly diagnosed, with a disease duration of less than 2 months. Any patient with an uncontrolled infection, another autoimmune disease, pregnancy or lactation was excluded. Diagnoses were based on clinical symptoms, serum thyroxine and TRAb, thyroid ultrasound and orbital computed tomography. PBMCs were separated from about 10 ml of fresh peripheral blood using Ficoll-Paque density gradient centrifugation. Total RNA was extracted using Trizol reagent, and RNA quality was assessed on an Agilent 2100 Bioanalyzer. The data were taken from a study of T cells in Graves' hyperthyroidism and ophthalmopathy (dated by TCRdb to the late 2010s). Context from the whole study: Peripheral blood was sampled at the time of initial diagnosis, prior to any treatment. TCR V-J signatures able to tell the groups apart were searched for in a discovery cohort of 90 to 100 patients, of whom roughly 42 had Graves' ophthalmopathy and about 60 had stable Graves' hyperthyroidism. Whether ophthalmopathy could be predicted prospectively was tested in an independent validation cohort made up of under 20 hyperthyroidism patients plus 17 patients who later progressed to ophthalmopathy. The approximately 100 discovery patients were randomly split 7:3 into training and test sets. Thyroid tissue and blood T-cell repertoires from six Graves' hyperthyroidism patients were also compared in the study. Following sampling, methimazole starting at 30 mg daily was given to hyperthyroidism patients, and high-dose intravenous methylprednisolone was given to ophthalmopathy patients. The paper reports TCR Vbeta CDR3 sequencing of approximately 130 peripheral blood samples: fewer than 50 ophthalmopathy, fewer than 85 hyperthyroidism and 17 progressor patients. Overall results and qualifications from the work: Most expanded thyroid clonotypes (frequency above 0.001) were also detected in blood, a finding suggesting that blood repertoires may reflect thyroid immune responses. In validation, the model predicted progression to ophthalmopathy with just under 71% sensitivity and roughly 72% specificity, a median of 6.5 months before onset. A model built on a 13 V-J signature distinguished ophthalmopathy from stable hyperthyroidism, reaching around 90% sensitivity and approximately 83% specificity in cross-validation and 80%/75% in testing. Sample size was not statistically predetermined, and investigators were not blinded to group allocation.

From cysteine to phenylalanine, the CDR3 is 12 amino acids long. The kept DNA is CDR3 alone, 36 bases in frame from the first base. Trimming takes 6 bases off V and 6 bases off J; junction bases not matched to a gene: 0. Looking up the germline V gene yields CDR1 MNHNS and CDR2 SASEGT. The specimen was blood. The clonotype originates from a woman aged 30 to 39 with Graves' hyperthyroidism. This sequence uses TRBV6-1 and TRBJ2-2, with 8 bases matching TRBD1. The CDR3 region: CASRTGAGELFF. The bases are TGTGCCAGCAGGACAGGGGCCGGGGAGCTGTTTTTT.